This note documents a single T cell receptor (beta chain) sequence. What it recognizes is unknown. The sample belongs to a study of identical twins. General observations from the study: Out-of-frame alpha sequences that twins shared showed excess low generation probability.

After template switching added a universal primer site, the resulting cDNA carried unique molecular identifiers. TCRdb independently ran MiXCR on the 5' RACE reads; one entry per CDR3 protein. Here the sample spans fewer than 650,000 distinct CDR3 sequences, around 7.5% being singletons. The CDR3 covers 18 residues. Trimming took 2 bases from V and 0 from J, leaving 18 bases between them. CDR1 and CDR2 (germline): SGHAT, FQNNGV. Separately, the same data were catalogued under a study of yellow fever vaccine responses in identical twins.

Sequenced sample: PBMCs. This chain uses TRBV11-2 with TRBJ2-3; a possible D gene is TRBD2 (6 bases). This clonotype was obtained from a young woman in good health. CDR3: CASSLTTSFSGSTDTQYF. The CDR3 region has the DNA TGTGCCAGCAGCTTAACCACCTCTTTTAGCGGAAGCACAGATACGCAGTATTTT.